Below, one TCR beta chain is given with its context. This clonotype has at least ten counts. Its antigen remains undetermined. No base quality values were provided; no much bigger clone lies one nucleotide off. Measured from the cysteine to the phenylalanine, the CDR3 is 13 residues long. Just the 39-base CDR3 DNA is kept, in frame starting at base 1. CDR1 and CDR2, looked up from the germline V gene (reference sequence), are DFQATT and SNEGSKA. For unsorted PBMC libraries, 2 million PBMCs were used after storage in RNAlater at -80 degrees C until RNA extraction. The multiple sclerosis patients were enrolled in a US clinical protocol that evaluated disease progression with magnetic resonance imaging. Peripheral blood underwent Ficoll-Hypaque density gradient centrifugation to isolate PBMCs, which were then cryopreserved in liquid nitrogen. The record originates from a study of neurological immune-mediated disorders (dated by TCRdb to about 2019). Regarding the study in general: Among the approximately 34 multiple sclerosis patients, approximately 30 had relapsing-remitting MS and 3 had secondary progressive MS. Peripheral blood TCR-beta repertoires from patients with HTLV-I-associated myelopathy (HAM/TSP), patients with multiple sclerosis, and healthy controls were compared in the study using UMI-based sequencing. Alongside PBMC samples, the set of some 98 TCR-beta libraries contained longitudinal samples, technical triplicates, and paired CD4+ and CD8+ T-cell subsets that had been sorted. Of the 68 subjects in the cohort, some 14 were HAM/TSP patients, some 34 were multiple sclerosis patients, and around 20 were healthy controls. The paper's findings and limits, for the study overall: Across subjects, expanded clones never shared an identical CDR3 amino acid sequence, which suggests that the TCR-beta repertoires in every group were private. The MS cluster showed no association with clinical or MRI features, and the authors stated that larger cohorts are needed. In a phylogenetic analysis, the repertoires of 18 out of 34 MS patients fell into a single cluster of related CDR3 sequences, pointing to a possible signature at the repertoire level. The highest TCR clonal expansion was observed in HAM/TSP patients, whereas the lowest was observed in MS patients, even when compared with healthy controls.

cDNA was synthesized by template-switch 5'RACE using a primer carrying a 10-nucleotide random unique molecular identifier by which each TCR transcript was tagged. Every sequencing run yielded over 190 million TCR-beta sequences covering 15-18 subjects. The RNeasy kit was used to extract total RNA. TCR-beta VDJ regions were amplified with primers for the TCR constant region and the 5'RACE anchor, using the KAPA Real-time Library Amplification kit. Sample indexes and Illumina adaptors were added in a first PCR, after which library yield was increased in a second PCR. After Ampure bead purification, the TCR product of roughly 650 bp was size-selected on a 2% E-gel SizeSelection system. Before pooling, library quality was assessed on a Bioanalyzer, concentration was determined with Qubit, and library quantification was performed with the Kapa Library Quantification kit. An Illumina HiSeq 2500 sequenced the libraries paired-end 2 x 150 bp. To increase sequence diversity, roughly 24-32% phiX was spiked into each library pool. As for how the authors treated the data: Quality-filtered reads were processed with the UMI-based MiGEC pipeline, and over 85% of raw TCR sequences were removed by the MiGEC pipeline during error correction. VDJ genes were aligned to IMGT germline references, and each clonotype was defined by a unique CDR3 amino acid sequence together with V-J genes. Clonal expansion, Shannon diversity, and CDR3 relatedness (CalcPairwiseDistances, ClusterSamples) were evaluated with VDJtools, and phylogenetic trees were built with CLCbio workbench. Expanded clones were defined as having at least 8 unique UMIs, based on coefficient-of-variation modelling across technical triplicates. The raw public data were reprocessed by TCRdb itself: fastp quality trimming at Q25, MiXCR clonotype calling, in-frame beta chains only. Rows matching on CDR3 protein sequence are summarized as one entry with the most common DNA and genes. The V and J calls here are based on TCRdb, not the publication. Recorded for this sample are tens of thousands of distinct CDR3 sequences; 3.5% to 4.5% of them occurred a single time. The top ten clonotypes cover 2% to 2.5% of the sample.

Sequencing was carried out using PBMCs. The chain uses TRBV20-1 and TRBJ1-2; the best D guess is TRBD1, with 6 bases matching. The TCR was taken from a man aged 25 to 45 with multiple sclerosis. The bases are TGCAGCTTAGGGGGGAGGGGGTACTATGGCTACACCTTC. It specifies CSLGGRGYYGYTF.